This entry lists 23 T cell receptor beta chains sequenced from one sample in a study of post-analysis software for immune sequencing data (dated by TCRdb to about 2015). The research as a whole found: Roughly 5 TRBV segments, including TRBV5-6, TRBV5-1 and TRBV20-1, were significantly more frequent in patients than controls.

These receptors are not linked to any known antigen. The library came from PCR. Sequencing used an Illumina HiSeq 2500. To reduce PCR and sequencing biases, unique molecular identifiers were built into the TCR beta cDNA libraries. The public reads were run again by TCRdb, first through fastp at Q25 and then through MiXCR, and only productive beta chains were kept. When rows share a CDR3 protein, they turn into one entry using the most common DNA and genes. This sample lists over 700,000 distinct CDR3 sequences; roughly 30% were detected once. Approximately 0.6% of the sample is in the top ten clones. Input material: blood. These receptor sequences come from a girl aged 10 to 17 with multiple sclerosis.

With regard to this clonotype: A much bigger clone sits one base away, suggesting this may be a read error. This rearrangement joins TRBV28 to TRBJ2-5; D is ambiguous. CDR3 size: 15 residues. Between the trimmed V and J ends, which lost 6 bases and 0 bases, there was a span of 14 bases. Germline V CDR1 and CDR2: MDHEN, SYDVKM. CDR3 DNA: TGTGCCAGCAGCACGCCCCTGGGGAACCAAGAGACCCAGTACTTC. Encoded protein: CASSTPLGNQETQYF.

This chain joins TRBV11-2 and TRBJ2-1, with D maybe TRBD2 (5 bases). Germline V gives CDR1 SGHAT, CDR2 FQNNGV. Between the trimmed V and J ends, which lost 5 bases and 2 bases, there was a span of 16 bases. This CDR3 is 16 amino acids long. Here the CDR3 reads CASSHQLGVTYNEQFF. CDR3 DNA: TGTGCCAGCAGCCACCAACTCGGGGTAACCTACAATGAGCAGTTCTTC.

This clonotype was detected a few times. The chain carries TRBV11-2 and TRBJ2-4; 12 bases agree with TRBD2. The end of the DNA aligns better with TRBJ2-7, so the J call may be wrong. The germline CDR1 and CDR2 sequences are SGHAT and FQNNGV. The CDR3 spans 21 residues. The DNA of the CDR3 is TGTGCCAGCAGCTTAGAGGGCAGCGTGCCGGGACTAGCGGGTGCCTCCTACGAGCAGTACTTC. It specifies CASSLEGSVPGLAGASYEQYF.

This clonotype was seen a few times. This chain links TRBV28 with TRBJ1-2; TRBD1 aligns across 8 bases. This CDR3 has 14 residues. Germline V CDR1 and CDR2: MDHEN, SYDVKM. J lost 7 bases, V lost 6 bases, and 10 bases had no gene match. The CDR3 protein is CASRPTGQGSGYTF. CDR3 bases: TGTGCCAGCAGACCTACCGGACAGGGATCTGGCTACACCTTC.

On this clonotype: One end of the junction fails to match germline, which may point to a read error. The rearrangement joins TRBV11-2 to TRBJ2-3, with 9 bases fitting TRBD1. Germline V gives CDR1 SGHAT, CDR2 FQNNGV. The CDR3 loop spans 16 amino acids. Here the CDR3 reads CVSSLKRTGEEDTQYF. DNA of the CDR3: TGTGTCAGCAGCCTAAAAAGGACAGGGGAGGAAGATACGCAGTATTTT.

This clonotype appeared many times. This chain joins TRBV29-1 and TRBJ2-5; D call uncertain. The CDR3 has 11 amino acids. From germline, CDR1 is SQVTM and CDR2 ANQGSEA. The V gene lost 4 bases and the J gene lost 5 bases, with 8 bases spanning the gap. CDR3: CSVGSPETQYF. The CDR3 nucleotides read TGCAGCGTTGGGTCTCCGGAGACCCAGTACTTC.

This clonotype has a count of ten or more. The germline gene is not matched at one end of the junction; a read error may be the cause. Here the CDR3 DNA reads TGCAGTGCTAGGACCGACTTGGGAGAGAGCCAGTACTTC. It codes for CSARTDLGESQYF. The chain has TRBV20-1 and TRBJ2-5, with D maybe TRBD2 (5 bases). Germline V CDR1 and CDR2: DFQATT, SNEGSKA (reference sequence). CDR3 length: 13 amino acids.

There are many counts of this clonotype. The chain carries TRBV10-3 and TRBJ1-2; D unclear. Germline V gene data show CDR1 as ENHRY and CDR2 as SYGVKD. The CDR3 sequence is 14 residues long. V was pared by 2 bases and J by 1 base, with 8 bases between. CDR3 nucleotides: TGTGCCATCAGTGAGGAGGGAATTAACTATGGCTACACCTTC. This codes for CAISEEGINYGYTF.

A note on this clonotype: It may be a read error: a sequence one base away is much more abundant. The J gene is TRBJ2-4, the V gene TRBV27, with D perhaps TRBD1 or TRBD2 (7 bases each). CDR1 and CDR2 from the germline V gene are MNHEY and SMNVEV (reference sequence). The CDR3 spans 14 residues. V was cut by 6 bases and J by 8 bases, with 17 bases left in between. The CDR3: CASSRQGGGHIQYF. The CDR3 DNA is TGTGCCAGCAGCCGACAGGGAGGGGGGCACATTCAGTACTTC.

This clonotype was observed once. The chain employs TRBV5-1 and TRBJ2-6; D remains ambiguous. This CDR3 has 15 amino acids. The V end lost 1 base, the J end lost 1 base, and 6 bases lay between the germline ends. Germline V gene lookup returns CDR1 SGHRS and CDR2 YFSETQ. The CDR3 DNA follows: TGCGCCAGCAGCTTGCCCCTGTCTGGGGCCAACGTCCTGACTTTC. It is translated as CASSLPLSGANVLTF.

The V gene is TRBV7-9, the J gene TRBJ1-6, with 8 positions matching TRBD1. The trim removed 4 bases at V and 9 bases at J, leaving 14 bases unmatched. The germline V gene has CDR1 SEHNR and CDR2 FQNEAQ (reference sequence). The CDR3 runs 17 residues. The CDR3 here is CASSSHDTQGARSPLHF. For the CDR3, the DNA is TGTGCCAGCAGCTCCCACGACACTCAGGGGGCTCGTTCACCCCTCCACTTT.

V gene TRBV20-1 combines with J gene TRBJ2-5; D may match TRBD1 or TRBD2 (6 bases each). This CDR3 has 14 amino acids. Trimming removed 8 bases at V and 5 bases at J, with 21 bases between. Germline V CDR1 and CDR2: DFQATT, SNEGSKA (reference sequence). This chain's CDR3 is CSPRGANRRETQYF. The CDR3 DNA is TGCAGTCCAAGGGGGGCAAACCGGCGGGAGACCCAGTACTTC.

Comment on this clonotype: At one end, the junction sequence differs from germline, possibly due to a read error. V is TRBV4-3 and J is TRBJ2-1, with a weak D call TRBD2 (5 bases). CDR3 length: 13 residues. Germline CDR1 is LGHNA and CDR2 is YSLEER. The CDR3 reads CVSSQTGSGEQFF. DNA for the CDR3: TGCGTCAGCAGCCAAACGGGATCGGGTGAGCAGTTCTTC.

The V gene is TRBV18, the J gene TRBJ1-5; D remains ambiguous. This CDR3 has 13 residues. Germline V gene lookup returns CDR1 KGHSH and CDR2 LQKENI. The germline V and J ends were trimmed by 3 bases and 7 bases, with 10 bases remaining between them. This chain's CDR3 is CASSPALEQPQHF. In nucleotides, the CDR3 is TGTGCCAGCTCACCGGCACTGGAGCAGCCCCAGCATTTT.

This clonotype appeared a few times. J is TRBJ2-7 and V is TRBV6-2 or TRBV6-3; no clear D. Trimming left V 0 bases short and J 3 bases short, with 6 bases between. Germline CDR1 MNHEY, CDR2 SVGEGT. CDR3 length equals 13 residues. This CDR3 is CASSYSGFYEQYF. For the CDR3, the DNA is TGTGCCAGCAGTTACTCGGGCTTCTACGAGCAGTACTTC.

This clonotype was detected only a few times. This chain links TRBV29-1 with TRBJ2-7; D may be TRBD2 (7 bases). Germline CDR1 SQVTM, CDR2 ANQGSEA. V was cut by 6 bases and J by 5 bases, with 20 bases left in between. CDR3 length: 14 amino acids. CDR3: CSVKRGGRVHEQYF. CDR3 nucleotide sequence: TGCAGCGTCAAAAGGGGGGGCAGGGTCCACGAGCAGTACTTC.

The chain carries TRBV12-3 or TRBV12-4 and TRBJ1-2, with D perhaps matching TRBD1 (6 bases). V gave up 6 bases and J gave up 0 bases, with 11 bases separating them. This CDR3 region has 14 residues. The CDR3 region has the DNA TGTGCCAGCAGGTTTGGGGGCACTAACTATGGCTACACCTTC. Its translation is CASRFGGTNYGYTF.

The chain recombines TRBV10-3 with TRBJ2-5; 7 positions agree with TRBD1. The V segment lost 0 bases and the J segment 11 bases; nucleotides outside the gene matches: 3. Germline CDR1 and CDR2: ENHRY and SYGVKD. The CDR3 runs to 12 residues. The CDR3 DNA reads TGTGCCATCAGTGAGTCGACAGGGTGGCAGTACTTC. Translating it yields CAISESTGWQYF.

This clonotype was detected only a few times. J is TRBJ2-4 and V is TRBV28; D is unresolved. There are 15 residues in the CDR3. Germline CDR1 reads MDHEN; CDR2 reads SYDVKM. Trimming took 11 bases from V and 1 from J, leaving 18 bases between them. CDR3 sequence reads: CAGRSLSSAKNIQYF. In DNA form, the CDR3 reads TGTGCCGGCCGAAGCCTGTCTTCGGCCAAAAACATTCAGTACTTC. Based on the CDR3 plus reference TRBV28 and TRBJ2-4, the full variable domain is DVKVTQSSRYLVKRTGEKVFLECVQDMDHENMFWYRQDPGLGLRLIYFSYDVKMKEKGDIPEGYSVSREKKERFSLILESASTNQTSMYLCAGRSLSSAKNIQYFGAGTRLSVL.

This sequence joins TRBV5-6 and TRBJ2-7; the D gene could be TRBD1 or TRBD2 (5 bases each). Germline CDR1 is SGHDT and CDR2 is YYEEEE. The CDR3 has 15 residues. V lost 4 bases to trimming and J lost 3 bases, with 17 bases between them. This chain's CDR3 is CASSPGPGNFYEQYF. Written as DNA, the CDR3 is TGTGCCAGCAGCCCGGGACCAGGGAACTTCTACGAGCAGTACTTC.

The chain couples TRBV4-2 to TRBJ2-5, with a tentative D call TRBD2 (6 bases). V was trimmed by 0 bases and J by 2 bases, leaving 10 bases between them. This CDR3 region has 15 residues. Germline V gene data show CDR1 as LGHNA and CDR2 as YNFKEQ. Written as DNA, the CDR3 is TGTGCCAGCAGCCAAGATCCGGGGGTACAAGAGACCCAGTACTTC. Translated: CASSQDPGVQETQYF.

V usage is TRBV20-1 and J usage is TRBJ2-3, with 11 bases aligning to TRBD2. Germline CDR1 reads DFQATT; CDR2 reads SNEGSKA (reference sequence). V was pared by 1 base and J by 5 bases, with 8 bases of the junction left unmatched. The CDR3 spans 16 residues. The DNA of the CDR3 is TGCAGTGCTAGAGCGTTACTAGCGGGAGAGGGAGATACGCAGTATTTT. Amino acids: CSARALLAGEGDTQYF.

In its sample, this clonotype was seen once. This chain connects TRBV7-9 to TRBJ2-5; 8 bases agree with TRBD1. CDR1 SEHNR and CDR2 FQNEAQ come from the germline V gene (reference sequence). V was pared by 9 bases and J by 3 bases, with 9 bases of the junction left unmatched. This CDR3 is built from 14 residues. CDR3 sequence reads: CASRGQGGEETQYF. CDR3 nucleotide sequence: TGTGCCAGTAGAGGACAGGGTGGGGAAGAGACCCAGTACTTC.